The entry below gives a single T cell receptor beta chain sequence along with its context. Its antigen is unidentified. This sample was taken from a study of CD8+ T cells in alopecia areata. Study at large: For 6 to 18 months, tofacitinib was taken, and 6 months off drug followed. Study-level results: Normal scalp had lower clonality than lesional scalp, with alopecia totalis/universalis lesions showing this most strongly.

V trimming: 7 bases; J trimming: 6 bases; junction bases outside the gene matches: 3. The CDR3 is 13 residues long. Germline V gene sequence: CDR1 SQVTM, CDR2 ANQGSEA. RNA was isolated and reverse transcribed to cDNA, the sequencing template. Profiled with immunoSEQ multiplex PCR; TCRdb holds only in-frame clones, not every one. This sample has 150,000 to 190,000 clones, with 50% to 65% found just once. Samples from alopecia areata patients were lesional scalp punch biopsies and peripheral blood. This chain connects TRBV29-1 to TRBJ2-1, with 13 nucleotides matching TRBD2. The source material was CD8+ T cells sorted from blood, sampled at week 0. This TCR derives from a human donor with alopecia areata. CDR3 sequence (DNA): TGCAGCGCTGGGACTAGCGGGGTCAATGAGCAGTTCTTC. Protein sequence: CSAGTSGVNEQFF.